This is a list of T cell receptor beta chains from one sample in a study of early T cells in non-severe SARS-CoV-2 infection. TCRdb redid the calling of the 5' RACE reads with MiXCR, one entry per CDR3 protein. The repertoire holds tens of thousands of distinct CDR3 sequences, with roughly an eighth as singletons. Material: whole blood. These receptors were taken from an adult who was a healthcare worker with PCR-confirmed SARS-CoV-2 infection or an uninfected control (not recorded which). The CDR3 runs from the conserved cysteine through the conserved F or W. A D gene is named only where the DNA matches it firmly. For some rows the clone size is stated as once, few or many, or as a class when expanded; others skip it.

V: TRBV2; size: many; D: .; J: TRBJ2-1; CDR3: CASMPYNEQFF; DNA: TGTGCCAGCATGCCCTACAATGAGCAGTTCTTC
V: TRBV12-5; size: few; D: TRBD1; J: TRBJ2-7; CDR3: CASGTGAGYEQYF; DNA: TGTGCTAGTGGTACAGGGGCCGGTTACGAGCAGTACTTC
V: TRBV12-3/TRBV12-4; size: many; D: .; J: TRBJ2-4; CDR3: CASKGPRAYDIQYF; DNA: TGTGCCAGCAAAGGCCCCAGGGCCTATGACATTCAGTACTTC
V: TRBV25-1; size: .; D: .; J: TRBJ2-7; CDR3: CASSESGLSSYEQYF; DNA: TGTGCCAGCAGTGAATCCGGGCTTTCTTCCTACGAGCAGTACTTC
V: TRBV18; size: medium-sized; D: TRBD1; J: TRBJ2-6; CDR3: CASSPGQGNSGANVLTF; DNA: TGTGCCAGCTCACCCGGACAGGGGAACTCTGGGGCCAACGTCCTGACTTTC
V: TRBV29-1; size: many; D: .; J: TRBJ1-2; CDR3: CSARLRDTNYGYTF; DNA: TGCAGCGCCCGCCTCCGGGACACTAACTATGGCTACACCTTC
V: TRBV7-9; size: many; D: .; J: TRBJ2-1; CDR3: CASSHEGPDWVNEQFF; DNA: TGTGCCAGCAGCCACGAGGGACCTGACTGGGTTAATGAGCAGTTCTTC
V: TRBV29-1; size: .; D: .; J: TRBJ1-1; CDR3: CSVGWTNTEAFF; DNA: TGCAGCGTTGGTTGGACTAACACTGAAGCTTTCTTT
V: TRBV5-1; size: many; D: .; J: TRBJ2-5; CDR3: CASSTGQGPGYQETQYF; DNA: TGCGCCAGCAGCACAGGGCAGGGGCCCGGGTACCAAGAGACCCAGTACTTC
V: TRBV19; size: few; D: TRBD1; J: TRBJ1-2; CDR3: CASSDQGAFGYTF; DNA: TGTGCCAGTAGCGATCAGGGGGCCTTTGGCTACACCTTC
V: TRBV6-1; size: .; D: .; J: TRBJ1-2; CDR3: CASSELVQGSYGYTF; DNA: TGTGCCAGCAGTGAATTGGTACAGGGTTCTTATGGCTACACCTTC
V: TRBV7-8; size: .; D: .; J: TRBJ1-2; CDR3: CASSLEGLAQGYTF; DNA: TGTGCCAGCAGCTTAGAAGGTCTTGCACAAGGCTACACCTTC
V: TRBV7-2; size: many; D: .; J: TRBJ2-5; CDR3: CASSLMGGDQETQYF; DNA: TGTGCCAGCAGCTTAATGGGCGGGGACCAAGAGACCCAGTACTTC
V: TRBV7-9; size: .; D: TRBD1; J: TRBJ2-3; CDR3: CASSFGQAFTDTQYF; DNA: TGTGCCAGCAGCTTCGGACAGGCCTTCACAGATACGCAGTATTTT
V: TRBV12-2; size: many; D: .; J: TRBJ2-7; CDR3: CASRLDTSDGQYF; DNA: TGTGCAAGTCGCTTAGATACCTCGGATGGGCAGTACTTC
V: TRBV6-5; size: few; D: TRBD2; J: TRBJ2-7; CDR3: CASSRTSGGALDEQYF; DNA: TGTGCCAGCAGCCGGACTAGCGGGGGGGCCCTCGACGAGCAGTACTTC
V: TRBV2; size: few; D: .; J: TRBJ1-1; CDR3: CASSEKGRDTEAFF; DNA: TGTGCCAGCAGTGAAAAGGGGCGGGACACTGAAGCTTTCTTT
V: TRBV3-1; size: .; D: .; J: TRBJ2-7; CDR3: CASSRRDDFLSEQYF; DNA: TGTGCCAGCAGCCGCCGGGACGATTTCCTCTCCGAGCAGTACTTC
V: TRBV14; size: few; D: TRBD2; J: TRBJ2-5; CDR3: CASSQAGLAGFRETQYF; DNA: TGTGCCAGCAGCCAAGCCGGACTAGCGGGGTTCAGGGAGACCCAGTACTTC
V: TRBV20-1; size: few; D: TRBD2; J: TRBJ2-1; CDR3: CSAPYRTSGTAYNEQFF; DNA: TGCAGTGCTCCCTATAGGACTAGCGGAACAGCCTACAATGAGCAGTTCTTC